This T cell receptor beta chain was recovered during a study of PD-L1 blockade in urothelial cancer. Sequencing used immunoSEQ multiplex PCR; TCRdb keeps in-frame clones, though not all of them. This table holds more than 85,000 clones, roughly 91% found once. Trimming left V 2 bases short and J 6 bases short, with 13 bases between. The CDR3 length is 14 residues. CDR1 SGHNT and CDR2 YENEEA come from the germline V gene. Time point of the sample: pretreatment peripheral blood. The sequencing here drew on PBMCs, taken around atezolizumab (anti-PD-L1) treatment. The gene calls are TRBV11-3 and TRBJ2-5; D is perhaps TRBD1 (6 bases). The sequence was obtained from a man aged 55-75 years with urothelial cancer. The CDR3: CASSLQAGEKTQYF. The CDR3 DNA reads as TGTGCCAGCAGCTTACAGGCAGGGGAGAAGACCCAGTACTTC. Full variable domain (missing parts from reference TRBV11-3 and TRBJ2-5): EAGVVQSPRYKIIEKKQPVAFWCNPISGHNTLYWYLQNLGQGPELLIRYENEEAVDDSQLPKDRFSAERLKGVDSTLKIQPAELGDSAVYLCASSLQAGEKTQYFGPGTRLLVL.